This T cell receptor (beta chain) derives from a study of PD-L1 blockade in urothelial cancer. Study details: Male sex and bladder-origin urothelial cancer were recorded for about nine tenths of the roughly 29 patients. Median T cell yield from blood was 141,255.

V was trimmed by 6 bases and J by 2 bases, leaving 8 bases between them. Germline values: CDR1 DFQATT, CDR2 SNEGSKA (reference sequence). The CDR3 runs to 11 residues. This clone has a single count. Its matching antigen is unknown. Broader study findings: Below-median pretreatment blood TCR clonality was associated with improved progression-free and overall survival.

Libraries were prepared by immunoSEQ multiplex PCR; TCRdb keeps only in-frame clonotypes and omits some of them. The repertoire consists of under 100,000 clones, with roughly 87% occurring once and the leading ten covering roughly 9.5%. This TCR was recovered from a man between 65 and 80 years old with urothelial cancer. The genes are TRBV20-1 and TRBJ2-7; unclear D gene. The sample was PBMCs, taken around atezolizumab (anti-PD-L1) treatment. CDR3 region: CSAQFTYEQYF. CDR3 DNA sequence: TGCAGTGCCCAGTTCACCTACGAGCAGTACTTC.